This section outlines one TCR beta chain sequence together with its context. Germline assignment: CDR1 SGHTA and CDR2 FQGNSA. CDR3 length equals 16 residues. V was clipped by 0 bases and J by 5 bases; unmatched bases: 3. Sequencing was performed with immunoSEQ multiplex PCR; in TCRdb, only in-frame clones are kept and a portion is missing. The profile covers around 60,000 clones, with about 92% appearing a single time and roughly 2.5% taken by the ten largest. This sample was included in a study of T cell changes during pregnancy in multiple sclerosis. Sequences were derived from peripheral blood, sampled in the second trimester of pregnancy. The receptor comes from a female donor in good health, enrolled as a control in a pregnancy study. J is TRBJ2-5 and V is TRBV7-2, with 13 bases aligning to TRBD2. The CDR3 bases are TGTGCCAGCAGCTTAGCACTAGCGGGGGGGCTGGAGACCCAGTACTTC. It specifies CASSLALAGGLETQYF.